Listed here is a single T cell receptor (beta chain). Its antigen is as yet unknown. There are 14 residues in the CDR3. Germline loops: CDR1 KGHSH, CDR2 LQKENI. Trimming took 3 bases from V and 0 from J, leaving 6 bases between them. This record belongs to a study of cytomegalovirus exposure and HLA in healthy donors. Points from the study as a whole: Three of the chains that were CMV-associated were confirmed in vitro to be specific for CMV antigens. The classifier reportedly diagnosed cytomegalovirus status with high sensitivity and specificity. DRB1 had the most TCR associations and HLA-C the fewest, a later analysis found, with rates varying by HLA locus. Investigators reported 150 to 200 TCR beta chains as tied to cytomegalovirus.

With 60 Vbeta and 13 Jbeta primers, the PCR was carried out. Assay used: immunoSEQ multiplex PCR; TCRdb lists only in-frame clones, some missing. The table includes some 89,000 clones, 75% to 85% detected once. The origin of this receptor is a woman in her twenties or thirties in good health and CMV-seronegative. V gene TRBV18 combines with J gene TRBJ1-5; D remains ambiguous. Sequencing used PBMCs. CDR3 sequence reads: CASSPRPSNQPQHF. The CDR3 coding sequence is TGTGCCAGCTCACCCAGGCCTAGCAATCAGCCCCAGCATTTT.